What follows describes a single T cell receptor beta chain. What it binds is unknown. The table came from immunoSEQ multiplex PCR; TCRdb's copy has only in-frame clones and leaves some out. Of some 190,000 clones in the sample, around 86% were seen once. These data are taken from a study of cytomegalovirus exposure and HLA in healthy donors. General observations from the study: Overall, approximately 150 TCR beta chains were annotated as cytomegalovirus-associated. Subsequent analysis showed first-cohort TCR clusters tending to co-occur in around 130 validation repertoires.

Trimming left V 1 base short and J 6 bases short, with 6 bases between. Per the germline V gene, CDR1 is SEHNR and CDR2 is FQNEAQ (reference sequence). The CDR3 loop spans 12 amino acids. The sample consisted of PBMCs. V and J are TRBV7-9 and TRBJ1-1; D not certain. This TCR was sampled from a man aged 30 to 39 in good health and CMV-seropositive. CDR3 protein: CASSLVAAEAFF. CDR3 in DNA: TGTGCCAGCAGCTTAGTTGCGGCTGAAGCTTTCTTT.